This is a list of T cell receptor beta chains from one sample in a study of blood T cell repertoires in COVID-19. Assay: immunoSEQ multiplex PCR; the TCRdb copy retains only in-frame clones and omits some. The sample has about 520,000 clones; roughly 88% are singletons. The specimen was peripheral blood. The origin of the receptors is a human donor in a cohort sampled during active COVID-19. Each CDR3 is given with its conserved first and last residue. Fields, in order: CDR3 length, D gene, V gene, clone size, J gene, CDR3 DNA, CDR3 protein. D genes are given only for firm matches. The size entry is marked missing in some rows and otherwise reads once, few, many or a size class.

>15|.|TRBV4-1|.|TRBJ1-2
TGCGCCAGCAGCCAAGAGGTCCAGGGCTCTCATGGCTACACCTTC
CASSQEVQGSHGYTF
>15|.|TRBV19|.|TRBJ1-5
TGTGCCAGTAGTATTGGAGGAGGACGCAATCAGCCCCAGCATTTT
CASSIGGGRNQPQHF
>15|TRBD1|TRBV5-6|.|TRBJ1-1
TGTGCCAGCAGCTCCGGGACAGGGCTCGGAACTGAAGCTTTCTTT
CASSSGTGLGTEAFF
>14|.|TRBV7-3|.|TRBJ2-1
TGTGCCAGCAGCTTAAATTCCATCTACAATGAGCAGTTCTTC
CASSLNSIYNEQFF
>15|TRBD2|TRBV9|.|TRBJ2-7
TGTGCCAGCAGCGTTTCCGCGGGAGGACCCTACGAGCAGTACTTC
CASSVSAGGPYEQYF
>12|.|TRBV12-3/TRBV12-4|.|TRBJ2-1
TGTGCCGTCAGCAGGGGCTACAATGAGCAGTTCTTC
CAVSRGYNEQFF
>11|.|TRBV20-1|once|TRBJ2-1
TGCAGTGCTAGAGGAGTAGCTGAGCAGTTCTTC
CSARGVAEQFF
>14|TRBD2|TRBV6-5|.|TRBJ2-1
TGTGCCAGCAGTTATGCGGGAGGGCGGAATGAGCAGTTCTTC
CASSYAGGRNEQFF
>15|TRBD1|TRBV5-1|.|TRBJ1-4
TGCGCCAGCAGCTTAGAAGGGGGCTCCCATGAAAAACTGTTTTTT
CASSLEGGSHEKLFF
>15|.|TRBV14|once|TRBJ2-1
TGTGCCAGCAGCCAAGGTTCTTCCGTCTACAATGAGCAGTTCTTC
CASSQGSSVYNEQFF
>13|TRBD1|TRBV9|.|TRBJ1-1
TGTGCCAGCAGCGAGGGACAGAGAACTGAAGCTTTCTTT
CASSEGQRTEAFF
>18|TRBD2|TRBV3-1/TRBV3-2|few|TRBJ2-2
TGTGCCAGCAGCACCGGGACTAGCGGGAGTAGGAACACCGGGGAGCTGTTTTTT
CASSTGTSGSRNTGELFF
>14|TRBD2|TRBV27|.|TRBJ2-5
TGTGCCAGCAGTTGGACTAGCGGGAGGGAGACCCAGTACTTC
CASSWTSGRETQYF
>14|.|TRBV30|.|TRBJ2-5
TGTGCCTGGAGTGCGGGAGAGATACGAGAGACCCAGTACTTC
CAWSAGEIRETQYF
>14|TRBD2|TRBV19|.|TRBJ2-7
TGTGCCAGTAAGGTACTAGCGAATTCCTACGAGCAGTACTTC
CASKVLANSYEQYF
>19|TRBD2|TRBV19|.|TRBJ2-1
TGTGCCAGTAGTATGCCACTAGCGGGAGGGGTTAGTTCCTACAATGAGCAGTTCTTC
CASSMPLAGGVSSYNEQFF
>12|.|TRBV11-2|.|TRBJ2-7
TGTGCCAGCAGCTTTGGAGGATACGAGCAGTACTTC
CASSFGGYEQYF
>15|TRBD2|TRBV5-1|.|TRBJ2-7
TGCGCCAGCAGCTTGGCCGGGGCGGGAGGCTACGAGCAGTACTTC
CASSLAGAGGYEQYF
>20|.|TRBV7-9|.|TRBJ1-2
TGTGCCAGCAACAGTCAATGGGGGGAGGGACAAGACCGACCCTTCTATGGCTACACCTTC
CASNSQWGEGQDRPFYGYTF
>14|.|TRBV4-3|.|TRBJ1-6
TGCGCCAGCAGCCAACAGGGTTATAATTCACCCCTCCACTTT
CASSQQGYNSPLHF
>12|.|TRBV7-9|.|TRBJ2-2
TGTGCCAGCAGCCGGGACATTGGGGAGCTGTTTTTT
CASSRDIGELFF
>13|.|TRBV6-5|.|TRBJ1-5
TGTGCCAGCATGGGGGGTAGCAATCAGCCCCAGCATTTT
CASMGGSNQPQHF
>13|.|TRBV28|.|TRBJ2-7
TGTGCCAGCAGGCCGACAGGTACCTACGAGCAGTACTTC
CASRPTGTYEQYF
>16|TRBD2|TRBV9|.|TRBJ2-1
TGTGCCAGCAGCGTACCACTAGCGGGAGGCTTCAATGAGCAGTTCTTC
CASSVPLAGGFNEQFF
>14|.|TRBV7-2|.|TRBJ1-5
TGTGCCAGCAGCTTAGCTCCTAACCCTGGAGCCCAGCATTTT
CASSLAPNPGAQHF
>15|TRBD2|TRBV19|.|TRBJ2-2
TGTGCCAGTGCGACACTAGCGGGAGACACCGGGGAGCTGTTTTTT
CASATLAGDTGELFF
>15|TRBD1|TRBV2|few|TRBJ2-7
TGTGCCAGCAGGGAACGACAGGGGCGAACCTACGAGCAGTACTTC
CASRERQGRTYEQYF
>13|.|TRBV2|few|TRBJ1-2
TGTGCCAGCAGTGAGAGGATGCAGTACGGCTACACCTTC
CASSERMQYGYTF
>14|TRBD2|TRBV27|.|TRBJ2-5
TGTGCCAGCTCCTCCTGGGCGGGAGGAGAGACCCAGTACTTC
CASSSWAGGETQYF
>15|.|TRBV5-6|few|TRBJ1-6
TGTGCCAGCAGCTTTGGGGGGGATGTATCTTCACCCCTCCACTTT
CASSFGGDVSSPLHF
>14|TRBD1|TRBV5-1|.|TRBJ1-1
TGCGCCAGCAGCGTCGGACAGGGGCACACTGAAGCTTTCTTT
CASSVGQGHTEAFF
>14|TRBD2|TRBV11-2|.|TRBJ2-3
TGTGCCAGCACCGAGCTAGCGGCCACAGATACGCAGTATTTT
CASTELAATDTQYF
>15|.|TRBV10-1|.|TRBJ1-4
TGCGCCAGCAGTGAGTCTAGCCAGGGTGGTGAAAAACTGTTTTTT
CASSESSQGGEKLFF
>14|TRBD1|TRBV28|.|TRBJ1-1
TGTGCCAGCAGCCTGACAGGGGTGAACACTGAAGCTTTCTTT
CASSLTGVNTEAFF
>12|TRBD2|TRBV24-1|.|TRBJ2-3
TGTGCCACCAGTGGGACTAGCGGCGCGCAGTATTTT
CATSGTSGAQYF
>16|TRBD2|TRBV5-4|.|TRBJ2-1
TGTGCCAGCAGCTTGGGGACTAGCGGGAGGATCAATGAGCAGTTCTTC
CASSLGTSGRINEQFF
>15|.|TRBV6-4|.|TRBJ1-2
TGTGCCAGCAGGCTAAGGCACGAACCGCGGGAGGGCTACACCTTC
CASRLRHEPREGYTF
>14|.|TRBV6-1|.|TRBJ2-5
TGTGCCAGCAGTGAAGGCAGGGTGGGAGAGACCCAGTACTTC
CASSEGRVGETQYF
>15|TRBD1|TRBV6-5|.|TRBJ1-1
TGTGCCAGCAGAAGGACAGGAATATTGAACACTGAAGCTTTCTTT
CASRRTGILNTEAFF
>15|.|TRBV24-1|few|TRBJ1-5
TGTGCCACCTCCCAACGGGGAGGGAGGAATCAGCCCCAGCATTTT
CATSQRGGRNQPQHF
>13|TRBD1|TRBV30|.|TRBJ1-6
TGTGCCTGGTCCGGGACAGGCTATTCACCCCTCCACTTT
CAWSGTGYSPLHF
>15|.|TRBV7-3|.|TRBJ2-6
TGTGCCAGCAGCTCAGACATCTCTGGGGCCAACGTCCTGACTTTC
CASSSDISGANVLTF
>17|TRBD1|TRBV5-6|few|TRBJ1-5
TGTGCCAGCAGTACGTACGGACAGGGGGGTCGTTGGAGGCCCCAGCATTTT
CASSTYGQGGRWRPQHF
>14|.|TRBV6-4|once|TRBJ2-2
TGTGCCAGCAGGATTGGGCGGAACACCGGGGAGCTGTTTTTT
CASRIGRNTGELFF
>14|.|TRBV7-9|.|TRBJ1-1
TGTGCCAGCAGCTTAGGGACTACGGGCACTGAAGCTTTCTTT
CASSLGTTGTEAFF
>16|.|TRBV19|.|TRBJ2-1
TGTGCCAGTAGTATAGTAGGGGCAGATGTTGGGAATGAGCAGTTCTTC
CASSIVGADVGNEQFF
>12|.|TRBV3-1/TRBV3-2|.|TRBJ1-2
TGTGCCAGCAGCCAGGGGGCGGATGGCTACACCTTC
CASSQGADGYTF
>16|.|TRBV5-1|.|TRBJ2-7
TGCGCCAGCAGCTTGGCACCCTCGCGGGTCTTAAAATGGCAGTACTTC
CASSLAPSRVLKWQYF
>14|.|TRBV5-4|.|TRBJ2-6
TGTGCCAGCAGCCTGAGCTCTGGGGCCAACGTCCTGACTTTC
CASSLSSGANVLTF
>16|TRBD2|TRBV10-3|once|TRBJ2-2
TGTGCCATCAGTATGACTAGCGGGAGGCTCACCGGGGAGCTGTTTTTT
CAISMTSGRLTGELFF
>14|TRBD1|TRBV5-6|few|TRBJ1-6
TGTGCCAGCAGCTTTGACAGGGGAGGTTCACCCCTCCACTTT
CASSFDRGGSPLHF
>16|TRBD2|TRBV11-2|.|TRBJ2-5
TGTGCCAGCAGCTTAGGGGGTAGCGGGAGCTACGAGACCCAGTACTTC
CASSLGGSGSYETQYF
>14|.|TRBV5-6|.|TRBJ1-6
TGTGCCAGCAGCTTGGACAGGTTTGATTCACCCCTCCACTTT
CASSLDRFDSPLHF
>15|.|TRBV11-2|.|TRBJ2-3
TGTGCCAGCAGCTTAGTGTCGAGGGGCACAGATACGCAGTATTTT
CASSLVSRGTDTQYF